A single sample gave rise to the 18 T cell receptor beta chains below, sequenced in a study of blood T cell repertoires in COVID-19. The repertoire was sequenced with immunoSEQ multiplex PCR; TCRdb's copy has only in-frame clones and lacks some. The sample holds more than 100,000 clones; roughly 89% are singletons and the top ten take around 3.9%. The specimen sequenced was PBMCs or T cells enriched from blood (not recorded which). Every receptor here comes from a woman in her thirties who had recovered from COVID-19.

This clone was picked up a small number of times. The V gene is TRBV7-2, the J gene TRBJ1-4; D may be TRBD1 (6 bases). CDR1 is SGHTA and CDR2 is FQGNSA in the germline V gene. The CDR3 has 14 residues. Trimming took off 5 bases at V and 3 bases at J, with 10 bases between the two ends. The CDR3 loop is CASSATGSNEKLFF. The CDR3 DNA reads as TGTGCCAGCAGCGCAACAGGGTCTAATGAAAAACTGTTTTTT.

The chain is built from TRBV27 and TRBJ1-5; 9 bases are shared with TRBD1. V lost 6 bases, J lost 1 base, and 16 bases stayed unmatched. Per germline, CDR1 MNHEY and CDR2 SMNVEV (reference sequence). CDR3 length: 19 residues. CDR3 residues: CASRSLVGFGQGSNQPQHF. CDR3 DNA: TGTGCCAGCAGAAGTTTAGTGGGGTTTGGACAGGGGAGCAATCAGCCCCAGCATTTT.

V usage is TRBV4-1 and J usage is TRBJ2-7; TRBD2 matches at 9 bases. The J segment lost 5 bases and the V segment lost 4 bases, leaving 3 bases of the junction unmatched. Germline CDR1 and CDR2: MGHRA and YSYEKL. The CDR3 totals 13 residues. CDR3 nucleotides: TGCGCCAGCAGCCCGAGCGGGAGGAACGAGCAGTACTTC. Protein sequence: CASSPSGRNEQYF.

This chain joins TRBV29-1 and TRBJ2-1, with 7 positions matching TRBD1. The CDR3 loop spans 17 amino acids. Germline CDR1 SQVTM, CDR2 ANQGSEA. With V trimmed by 5 bases and J by 3 bases, 16 bases remained unmatched. CDR3 sequence (DNA): TGCAGCGTTCAGGACAGGATCGGAATGGTAAACTACAATGAGCAGTTCTTC. It translates to CSVQDRIGMVNYNEQFF.

This clone is medium-sized by share. The chain uses TRBV6-4 and TRBJ2-3; the D is unclear. Germline values: CDR1 MRHNA, CDR2 SNTAGT. Trimming removed 5 bases at V and 1 base at J, with 13 bases between. This CDR3 comprises 15 residues. DNA of the CDR3: TGTGCCAGCAGTCAAACGCGCGGAGGCACAGATACGCAGTATTTT. Its translation: CASSQTRGGTDTQYF.

The chain links TRBV5-1 to TRBJ2-2, with a weak D call TRBD1 (7 bases). Germline loops: CDR1 SGHRS, CDR2 YFSETQ. The CDR3 length is 23 residues. Trimming took 4 bases from V and 0 from J, leaving 34 bases between them. The chain's CDR3 is CASSPDARGENWAHNPNTGELFF. The CDR3 DNA sequence: TGCGCCAGCAGCCCTGACGCCAGGGGGGAGAATTGGGCCCACAATCCGAACACCGGGGAGCTGTTTTTT.

This rearrangement joins TRBV5-6 to TRBJ1-1; 7 positions match TRBD1. Germline values: CDR1 SGHDT, CDR2 YYEEEE. The CDR3 is 13 amino acids. V shed 4 bases, J shed 3 bases, and the junction held 3 bases outside the gene matches. The CDR3 spells CASSRTGDTEAFF. The CDR3 nucleotides read TGTGCCAGCAGCCGGACAGGAGACACTGAAGCTTTCTTT.

The genes are TRBV29-1 and TRBJ2-5; 10 positions match TRBD2. CDR1 is SQVTM, CDR2 ANQGSEA, per germline. The CDR3 has 15 residues. The trim removed 6 bases at V and 0 bases at J, leaving 7 bases unmatched. Here the CDR3 reads CSVPPTSGYQETQYF. The DNA for the CDR3 is TGCAGCGTCCCACCGACTAGCGGGTACCAAGAGACCCAGTACTTC.

The chain joins TRBV18 to TRBJ1-2, with D perhaps matching TRBD1 (5 bases). V lost 8 bases and J lost 7, with 17 bases in between. The CDR3 loop spans 13 amino acids. The V gene's germline CDR1 is KGHSH and CDR2 LQKENI. The CDR3 DNA reads as TGTGCCAGCCGGGGGACGCAGGGAATTGGCTACACCTTC. This encodes CASRGTQGIGYTF.

This rearrangement joins TRBV19 to TRBJ1-1; D remains unclear. Looked up from germline, CDR1 is LNHDA and CDR2 is SQIVND (reference sequence). The CDR3 totals 13 residues. The germline V and J ends were trimmed by 3 bases and 0 bases, with 5 bases remaining between them. DNA of the CDR3: TGTGCCAGTAGTATGCAGGTGAACACTGAAGCTTTCTTT. It translates to CASSMQVNTEAFF.

The V and J genes are TRBV28 and TRBJ2-7; 7 bases line up with TRBD1. Trimming at V came to 5 bases and at J to 3 bases, leaving 7 bases not matched to a gene. The CDR3 sequence is 14 residues long. Germline CDR1 MDHEN, CDR2 SYDVKM. In DNA, the CDR3 is TGTGCCAGCAGTCATCTACAGGGGCACTACGAGCAGTACTTC. Its translation is CASSHLQGHYEQYF.

The genes are TRBV10-3 and TRBJ1-6, with a weak D call TRBD1 (6 bases). The ends were cut back, 7 bases at V and 9 bases at J, with 13 bases in the middle. The CDR3 length is 13 residues. CDR1 and CDR2 (germline): ENHRY, SYGVKD. The CDR3 DNA sequence: TGTGCCATCACTACAGGGTACGGTTCACCCCTCCACTTT. Protein: CAITTGYGSPLHF.

The V call is TRBV28, the J call TRBJ2-2; D is unclear. The CDR3 runs to 15 residues. Per germline, CDR1 MDHEN and CDR2 SYDVKM. V lost 5 bases and J lost 0, with 10 bases in between. The chain's CDR3 is CASSVAGSNTGELFF. The CDR3 coding sequence is TGTGCCAGCAGTGTAGCCGGATCGAACACCGGGGAGCTGTTTTTT.

This rearrangement joins TRBV12-3 or TRBV12-4 to TRBJ2-3, with D hard to call. The CDR3 spans 13 residues. Trimming pared 6 bases from V and 1 base from J, leaving 8 bases between. CDR3 amino acids: CASRERGTDTQYF. Written as DNA, the CDR3 is TGTGCCAGCAGGGAACGGGGCACAGATACGCAGTATTTT.

This sequence joins TRBV5-1 and TRBJ1-1; 10 bases map to TRBD1. Germline trimming cut 6 bases from V and 2 bases from J; bases unmatched to any gene: 13. The CDR3 sequence is 17 residues long. Germline CDR1 is SGHRS and CDR2 is YFSETQ. The CDR3 loop is CASTNIRQGASNTEAFF. The DNA of the CDR3 is TGCGCCAGCACCAATATAAGACAGGGGGCTTCTAACACTGAAGCTTTCTTT.

The chain joins TRBV5-6 to TRBJ2-4, with a weak D call TRBD1 (5 bases). With 4 bases removed from V and 7 bases from J, the gap between germline ends came to 18 bases. Germline CDR1 reads SGHDT; CDR2 reads YYEEEE. This CDR3 has 15 residues. The DNA of the CDR3 is TGTGCCAGCAGCCGGGTAGGGCAGGGAAGCAACATTCAGTACTTC. Translation gives CASSRVGQGSNIQYF.

The chain links TRBV30 to TRBJ1-6, with TRBD1 matching over 9 bases. Germline assignment: CDR1 GTSNPN and CDR2 SVGIG (reference sequence). The CDR3 is made up of 15 amino acids. The V segment lost 0 bases and the J segment 9 bases; nucleotides outside the gene matches: 6. The CDR3 bases are TGTGCCTGGAGTGTGAGACAGGGGGGGGGTTCACCCCTCCACTTT. The encoded protein is CAWSVRQGGGSPLHF. The full variable domain, its missing parts supplied by reference TRBV30 and TRBJ1-6, is SQTIHQWPATLVQPVGSPLSLECTVEGTSNPNLYWYRQAAGRGLQLLFYSVGIGQISSEVPQNLSASRPQDRQFILSSKKLLLSDSGFYLCAWSVRQGGGSPLHFGNGTRLTVT.

Written as DNA, the CDR3 is TGTGCCAGCAGTGAGTTCGTTGAAGCGGGAAACACCATATATTTT. Amino acids: CASSEFVEAGNTIYF. The chain links TRBV25-1 to TRBJ1-3; D gene uncertain. The CDR3 length is 15 residues. The V end was cut by 3 bases, the J end by 4 bases, with 13 bases between. CDR1 is MGHDK, CDR2 SYGVNS, per germline.